This T cell receptor beta chain was identified during a study of vaccination and CD4 T cells after COVID-19. Study results and limitations: Convalescent patients displayed spike mono-reactivity in 304 of 307 vaccine-specific clones.

A remark on this clonotype: Its antigen is undetermined.

Sample treatment: roughly nine-day PBMC culture with coronavirus spike peptide pools or control peptides (ViraFEST assay). The unexposed donor provided CD4+ T cells, which were taken before the COVID-19 pandemic (2011-2018). The CDR3 totals 17 residues. The germline gives CDR1 LNHNV, CDR2 YYDKDF (reference sequence). Trimming took 0 bases from V and 1 from J; bases not matched to a gene: 5. Cultured CD4+ T-cell DNA underwent Oncomine TCR Beta short-read sequencing. TCRdb reprocessed the PCR reads via MiXCR and lists one record per CDR3 protein. Of under 7,500 distinct CDR3 sequences in the sample, just over 40% are singletons; the top ten hold about a third.

The V call is TRBV15, the J call TRBJ2-4; the match to TRBD2 covers 8 bases. The sequence was obtained from a human donor in good health. Sequencing used CD4+ T cells from blood, cultured in vitro. The CDR3 spells CATSRDTASGAKNIQYF. CDR3 nucleotide sequence: TGTGCCACCAGCAGAGATACGGCTAGCGGGGCCAAAAACATTCAGTACTTC.